These T cell receptor beta chains were read from a single sample in a study of T cells after yellow fever vaccination. TCRdb re-derived calls from the 5' RACE reads in MiXCR, one entry per CDR3 protein. This table has about 300,000 distinct CDR3 sequences, 8.5% to 10% appearing once. This sample comprised CD4+ T cells sorted from PBMCs, obtained 5 days after the yellow fever booster vaccination. These receptor sequences come from a man aged 18-30 years who received the YFV17D yellow fever vaccine. Each CDR3 is given without its conserved first and last residue.

length: 12
V: TRBV11-3
CDR3: ASSFAGPSDTQY

length: 14
V: TRBV5-4
CDR3: ASSRKQRSSYNEQF

length: 13
V: TRBV6-5
CDR3: ASSYLGYSTDTQY

length: 11
V: TRBV14
CDR3: ASSQDFYTEAF

length: 12
V: TRBV5-1
CDR3: ASTHARGSGELF

length: 12
V: TRBV4-3
CDR3: ASSPSSRTGEQF

length: 13
V: TRBV28
CDR3: ASSPQRGGGNEQF

length: 11
V: TRBV6-5
CDR3: ASRRGANNEQF

length: 16
V: TRBV7-2
CDR3: ASSLGAPGTVYNSPLH

length: 12
V: TRBV18
CDR3: ASSPRGDTGELF

length: 13
V: TRBV5-6
CDR3: ASSLLEGPDTEAF

length: 11
V: TRBV27
CDR3: ASSYGTGGGYT

length: 14
V: TRBV6-2/TRBV6-3
CDR3: ASSSPVGGFTDTQY

length: 13
V: TRBV5-4
CDR3: ASSLALAGQETQY

length: 12
V: TRBV28
CDR3: ASTKGQAGGELF

length: 16
V: TRBV7-2
CDR3: ASSLKLAGGHTTDTQY

length: 15
V: TRBV9
CDR3: ASSVGGPQGAINEQF

length: 16
V: TRBV20-1
CDR3: SARDSQERDGLPYEQY

length: 13
V: TRBV4-1
CDR3: ASSQEVQSHYEQY

length: 13
V: TRBV5-6
CDR3: ASSLGGQGLDTQY

length: 13
V: TRBV7-9
CDR3: ASSPRAGGDNEQF

length: 14
V: TRBV24-1
CDR3: ATSDPEGVYTGELF

length: 14
V: TRBV7-6
CDR3: ASSFGGRVGDSPLH

length: 12
V: TRBV4-3
CDR3: ASSQGYAQGEQF

length: 12
V: TRBV12-3/TRBV12-4
CDR3: ASMSWGMNYGYT

length: 11
V: TRBV9
CDR3: ASSVAGDYEQY

length: 13
V: TRBV24-1
CDR3: ATSDYGSANNEQF

length: 13
V: TRBV28
CDR3: ASSPASGVGDTQY

length: 12
V: TRBV19
CDR3: ASSRGPLGSPLH

length: 12
V: TRBV11-2
CDR3: ASSDIDSHYGYT

length: 10
V: TRBV2
CDR3: ASRVTGGTQY